This T cell receptor (beta chain) was captured by sequencing in a study of early T cells in non-severe SARS-CoV-2 infection. Background on the study: Unpaired chains resulted from sequencing bulk RNA of unsorted whole blood.

This clonotype was found many times. The CDR3 sequence is 14 residues long. Trimming took 6 bases from V and 4 from J; bases not matched to a gene: 9. Attached unique molecular identifiers marked individual cDNA molecules. TCRdb passed the 5' RACE reads through MiXCR, listing each CDR3 protein once. The sample has about 63,000 distinct CDR3 sequences; 10% to 15% are singletons. The source material was whole blood. This TCR came from an adult who was a healthcare worker with PCR-confirmed SARS-CoV-2 infection or an uninfected control (not recorded which). The chain has TRBV12-3 or TRBV12-4 and TRBJ2-7; 7 nucleotides align to TRBD1. In nucleotides, the CDR3 is TGTGCCAGCAGCCGAGGACAGGCCACTTACGAGCAGTACTTC. It specifies CASSRGQATYEQYF.